This T cell receptor beta chain was profiled in a study of blood T cell repertoires in COVID-19. Across the study: In each case, the material was cDNA or gDNA derived from T cells, B-cell-depleted T cells, or PBMCs.

In the source study's methods: Amplification of reference gene primers was used by the study to estimate nucleated cell counts. The protocol was immunoSEQ multiplex PCR, while the TCRdb copy is restricted to in-frame clones and leaves out a portion. For V, J and clone size, that table is used; D and trimming come from the DNA. The sample contains 250,000 to 300,000 clones, 88% of which appear only once. As to this clone: The same CDR3 also results from other DNA sequences found in this sample.

The sequencing sample was made of peripheral blood. The TCR was taken from a woman between 25 and 40 years old with acute or convalescent COVID-19.

CDR3 residues: CASSLPSPGELFF. CDR3 nucleotides: TGTGCCAGCAGCTTACCGTCTCCCGGGGAGCTGTTTTTT. The chain couples TRBV7-2 to TRBJ2-2; D call uncertain. Trimming stripped 2 bases from V and 6 bases from J, with 7 bases between. Germline V CDR1 and CDR2: SGHTA, FQGNSA. The CDR3 totals 13 residues.